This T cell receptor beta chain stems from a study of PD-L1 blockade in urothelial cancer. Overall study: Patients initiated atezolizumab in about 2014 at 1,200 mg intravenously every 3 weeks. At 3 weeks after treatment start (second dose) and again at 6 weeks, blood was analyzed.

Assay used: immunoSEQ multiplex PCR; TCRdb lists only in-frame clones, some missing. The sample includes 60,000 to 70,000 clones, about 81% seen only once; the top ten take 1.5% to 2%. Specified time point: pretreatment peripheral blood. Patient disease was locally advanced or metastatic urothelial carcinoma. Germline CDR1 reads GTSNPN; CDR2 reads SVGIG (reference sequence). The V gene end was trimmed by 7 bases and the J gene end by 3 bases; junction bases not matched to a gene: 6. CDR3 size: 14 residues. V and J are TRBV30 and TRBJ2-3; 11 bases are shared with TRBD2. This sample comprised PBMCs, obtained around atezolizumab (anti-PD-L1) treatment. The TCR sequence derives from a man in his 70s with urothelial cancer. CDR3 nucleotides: TGTGCCTCTTCCCGACTAGCGGGAACAGATACGCAGTATTTT. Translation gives CASSRLAGTDTQYF. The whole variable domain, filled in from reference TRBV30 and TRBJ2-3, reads SQTIHQWPATLVQPVGSPLSLECTVEGTSNPNLYWYRQAAGRGLQLLFYSVGIGQISSEVPQNLSASRPQDRQFILSSKKLLLSDSGFYLCASSRLAGTDTQYFGPGTRLTVL.